Below are 18 T cell receptor beta chains sequenced from a single sample in a study of blood T cells in healthy people across ages. Primers used in a second PCR of roughly 7 to 12 cycles were a sample-barcoded 5' primer and a J-beta primer mix. TCRdb processed the 5' RACE reads anew with MiXCR; each CDR3 protein has one entry. This table has 800,000 or so distinct CDR3 sequences, around 45% appearing once. The sample consisted of blood. These receptors were collected from an older man in good health.

This clonotype was observed a few times. The chain recombines TRBV20-1 with TRBJ2-7, with 9 positions matching TRBD1. CDR1 is DFQATT, CDR2 SNEGSKA, per germline (reference sequence). CDR3 length: 12 residues. Trimming at V came to 5 bases and at J to 5 bases, leaving 4 bases not matched to a gene. CDR3 loop: CSAGRDRDEQYF. CDR3 sequence (DNA): TGCAGTGCTGGGCGGGACAGGGACGAGCAGTACTTC.

This chain joins TRBV7-2 and TRBJ2-1; 13 bases are a match to TRBD2. The J call may be mistaken, given a closer DNA end match to TRBJ2-7. Germline V gene sequence: CDR1 SGHTA, CDR2 FQGNSA. This CDR3 has 17 amino acids. CDR3 in amino acids: CASSLQPGLAGYNEQYF. In DNA form, the CDR3 reads TGTGCCAGCAGCCTCCAACCGGGACTAGCGGGGTACAATGAGCAGTACTTC.

Regarding this clonotype: One end of the junction fails to match germline, which may point to a read error. The gene calls are TRBV5-1 and TRBJ2-6; possibly TRBD2 for D (6 bases). This CDR3 region has 17 residues. In germline, CDR1 is SGHRS, CDR2 YFSETQ. CDR3 protein: CASSGGALLSGANVLAF. CDR3 in DNA: TGCGCCAGCAGCGGAGGGGCCCTCCTCTCTGGGGCCAACGTCCTGGCTTTC.

This rearrangement joins TRBV5-1 to TRBJ1-1; D not resolved. The V gene's germline CDR1 is SGHRS and CDR2 YFSETQ. The CDR3 spans 14 residues. The V and J ends lost 1 base and 4 bases respectively, with 11 bases between them. The DNA for the CDR3 is TGCGCCAGCAGCTTGCCTACGGAGAGCACTGAAGCTTTCTTT. Translated: CASSLPTESTEAFF.

Of note for this clonotype: Mismatch with germline at one junction end may stem from a read error. The V and J genes are TRBV7-2 and TRBJ2-5; D remains unclear. The CDR3 consists of 15 residues. CDR1 SGHTA and CDR2 FQGNSA come from the germline V gene. The CDR3 loop reads CASSLTRGHQETRYF. The CDR3 DNA reads TGTGCCAGCAGCCTTACACGAGGCCACCAAGAGACCCGGTACTTC.

The V call is TRBV7-2, the J call TRBJ2-4; no firm D call. The CDR3 is 15 residues long. Trimming left V 2 bases short and J 2 bases short, with 10 bases between. Germline CDR1 reads SGHTA; CDR2 reads FQGNSA. In DNA, the CDR3 is TGTGCCAGCAGCTTAAGACATCCCCCCAAAAACATTCAGTACTTC. It specifies CASSLRHPPKNIQYF.

In this sample, this clonotype turned up a few times. The chain recombines TRBV28 with TRBJ2-1, with D perhaps TRBD1 (8 bases). The CDR3 runs to 16 residues. The V end was cut by 7 bases, the J end by 5 bases, with 21 bases between. Germline V lookup: CDR1 MDHEN, CDR2 SYDVKM. CDR3 sequence: CASTQGGTGRDNEQFF. CDR3 sequence (DNA): TGTGCCAGCACCCAGGGGGGGACAGGAAGGGACAATGAGCAGTTCTTC.

J is TRBJ1-2 and V is TRBV20-1; possible D gene TRBD1, 6 bases. Germline V gene sequence: CDR1 DFQATT, CDR2 SNEGSKA (reference sequence). V lost 5 bases and J 8 bases, leaving 21 bases between the germline ends. CDR3 length: 14 residues. The CDR3 here is CSASLPTGSVGYTF. The CDR3 nucleotides are TGCAGTGCTTCCCTACCTACAGGGTCGGTCGGCTACACCTTC.

This clonotype has only a few counts. This chain links TRBV6-6 with TRBJ2-4, with unresolved D. This CDR3 comprises 11 residues. V lost 2 bases to trimming and J lost 8 bases, with 4 bases between them. Germline V CDR1 and CDR2: MNHNY, SVGAGI (reference sequence). The CDR3 region is CASSYRDIQYF. The CDR3 region has the DNA TGTGCCAGCAGTTACAGGGACATTCAGTACTTC.

This clonotype was seen a few times. The V call is TRBV6-6, the J call TRBJ2-1; either TRBD1 or TRBD2 may fit D (5 bases each). There are 11 residues in the CDR3. Trimming shortened V by 5 bases and J by 8 bases, and 7 bases separated the two germline ends. CDR1 MNHNY and CDR2 SVGAGI come from the germline V gene (reference sequence). CDR3 residues: CASSRDHEQFF. CDR3 in DNA: TGTGCCAGCAGTCGGGACCATGAGCAGTTCTTC.

This chain joins TRBV28 and TRBJ2-6; 12 positions agree with TRBD1. This CDR3 comprises 22 residues. Germline CDR1 and CDR2: MDHEN and SYDVKM. The V and J ends lost 5 bases and 0 bases, in that order; junction bases with no gene match: 17. CDR3 sequence reads: CASSLYPPGQGASRSGANVLTF. For the CDR3, the DNA is TGTGCCAGCAGTCTTTACCCACCGGGACAGGGGGCTAGTCGCTCTGGGGCCAACGTCCTGACTTTC.

This clonotype was seen ten or more times. The genes are TRBV20-1 and TRBJ2-2, with D uncertain. The V end lost 3 bases, the J end lost 1 base, and 6 bases lay between the germline ends. CDR1 is DFQATT and CDR2 is SNEGSKA in the germline V gene (reference sequence). This CDR3 spans 13 amino acids. The CDR3 nucleotides are TGCAGTGCTAGGGTGGGGAACACCGGGGAGCTGTTTTTT. It specifies CSARVGNTGELFF.

Concerning this clonotype itself: A much larger clone differs by one base, so this may be a read error. V usage is TRBV24-1 and J usage is TRBJ2-7; TRBD2 aligns across 8 bases. CDR1 and CDR2 (germline): KGHDR, SFDVKD. V trimming: 5 bases; J trimming: 7 bases; junction bases outside the gene matches: 21. CDR3 size: 18 residues. CDR3: CATSAQAGSGTSYNEQYF. DNA for the CDR3: TGTGCCACCAGTGCTCAAGCTGGTAGCGGGACTTCCTACAATGAGCAGTACTTC.

This clonotype showed up many times. This CDR3 is CATSRDPSGGTNEKLFF. CDR3 sequence (DNA): TGTGCCACCAGCAGAGATCCATCCGGGGGGACTAATGAAAAACTGTTTTTT. This chain uses TRBV15 with TRBJ1-4; tentative D call: TRBD1 (5 bases). Per germline, CDR1 LNHNV and CDR2 YYDKDF (reference sequence). Trimming cost V 0 bases and J 2 bases, with 13 bases left between them. The CDR3 has 17 residues. Combining the CDR3 with reference TRBV15 and TRBJ1-4 gives the whole variable domain DAMVIQNPRYQVTQFGKPVTLSCSQTLNHNVMYWYQQKSSQAPKLLFHYYDKDFNNEADTPDNFQSRRPNTSFCFLDIRSPGLGDTAMYLCATSRDPSGGTNEKLFFGSGTQLSVL.

The chain recombines TRBV12-3 or TRBV12-4 with TRBJ2-1; the D gene is possibly TRBD1 (5 bases). V dropped 3 bases and J dropped 8 bases, with 14 bases sitting between them. The CDR3 is made up of 14 amino acids. The CDR3, as DNA: TGTGCCAGCAGTTTTAAGAACCAGGGTCATGAGCAGTTCTTC. Protein: CASSFKNQGHEQFF.

The gene calls are TRBV2 and TRBJ2-5, with D possibly matching TRBD1 (6 bases). Per germline, CDR1 SNHLY and CDR2 FYNNEI. This CDR3 has 14 residues. The V gene lost 4 bases and the J gene lost 5 bases, with 14 bases spanning the gap. CDR3 sequence reads: CASSGRRTAETQYF. Written as DNA, the CDR3 is TGTGCCAGCAGTGGGCGGAGGACAGCGGAGACCCAGTACTTC. The full variable domain, in which reference TRBV2 and TRBJ2-5 provide the parts outside the CDR3, is EPEVTQTPSHQVTQMGQEVILRCVPISNHLYFYWYRQILGQKVEFLVSFYNNEISEKSEIFDDQFSVERPDGSNFTLKIRSTKLEDSAMYFCASSGRRTAETQYFGPGTRLLVL.

This chain links TRBV28 with TRBJ2-1; no definite D call. The germline gives CDR1 MDHEN, CDR2 SYDVKM. V dropped 2 bases and J dropped 10 bases, with 9 bases sitting between them. The CDR3 runs 12 residues. CDR3 protein: CASSLITYEQFF. The DNA for the CDR3 is TGTGCCAGCAGTTTAATCACCTACGAGCAGTTCTTC.

This clonotype was picked up a small number of times. The rearrangement links TRBV18 to TRBJ1-5; TRBD1 might be the D (6 bases). Germline CDR1 KGHSH, CDR2 LQKENI. V lost 4 bases, J lost 7 bases, and 17 bases lay in between. This CDR3 comprises 15 residues. The CDR3 region has the DNA TGTGCCAGCTCACGGGCCCAGGGGATGGGGCAGCCCCAGCATTTT. Residues: CASSRAQGMGQPQHF.